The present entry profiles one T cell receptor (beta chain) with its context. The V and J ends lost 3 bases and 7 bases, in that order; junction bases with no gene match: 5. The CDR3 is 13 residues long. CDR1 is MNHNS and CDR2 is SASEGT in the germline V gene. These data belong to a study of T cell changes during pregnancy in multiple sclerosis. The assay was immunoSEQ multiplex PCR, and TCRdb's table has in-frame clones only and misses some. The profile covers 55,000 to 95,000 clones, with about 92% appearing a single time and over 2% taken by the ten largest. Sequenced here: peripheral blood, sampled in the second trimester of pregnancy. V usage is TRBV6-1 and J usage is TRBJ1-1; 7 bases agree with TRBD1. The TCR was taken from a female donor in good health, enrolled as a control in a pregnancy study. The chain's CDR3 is CASSEGRQGEAFF. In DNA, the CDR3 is TGTGCCAGCAGTGAGGGCAGACAGGGTGAAGCTTTCTTT.